The text below deals with one TCR beta chain. No antigen is known for it. Base qualities are not at hand, and no much larger clone is one base apart. This specimen belongs to a study of shared clonotypes between healthy human individuals (dated by TCRdb to 2020 to 2021). As for the study more broadly: Two women and three men aged 18 to 49 years were included in the cohort. For each donor, CD4 naive and CD4 memory were each given three plates, CD8 naive was given two plates, and CD8 memory was given one plate. To estimate repertoire size and how much clonotype sharing occurs between individuals, the study deeply sequenced the blood TCR repertoires of roughly 5 healthy adults. Different laboratories and diverse techniques were used to prepare libraries and sequence TCR repertoires, to increase sequencing depth and limit assay-specific biases. Per donor, leukapheresis produced somewhere between about 0.94 and 8.9 billion PBMCs.

CD8 naive samples were CD45RO-negative cells positively selected for CCR7, giving a CD45RA+CCR7+ population that excluded TemRA cells. Healthy HIV-negative adults with no recently reported acute infections or vaccinations were included as donors. Every donor was a Caucasian adult living in Nashville, Tennessee, USA. Blood was obtained by leukapheresis, after which PBMCs were separated by Ficoll-Histopaque density gradient centrifugation and cryopreserved in liquid nitrogen vapor phase. Analytical flow cytometry was used to check the purity and quantity of each magnetically sorted T cell population. Genomic DNA was isolated from every sorted fraction and measured by UV absorbance on a Nanodrop 2000c. Using the deep immunoSEQ assay, multiplex PCR amplified TCR CDR3 regions from genomic DNA. Extracted genomic DNA from each cell subset was spread evenly across all wells of several immunoSEQ 96-well plates, with each plate serving as a replicate. For sorted subsets, roughly 200 ng genomic DNA, equal to 25,000 to 35,000 T cell genomes, was loaded into each replicate PCR. The purified libraries were quantified using a Qubit 3.0 fluorometer, sized with a Bioanalyzer 2100, and then quantified again using the KAPA Library Quantification kit. Each immunoSEQ 96-well plate was sequenced on its own single-read 150-cycle Illumina NextSeq 550 flow cell. Processing in the source paper ran as follows. Because only junctional sequences without quality scores were contained in the immunoSEQ output, filtering matching that applied to full-length reads could not be performed. To assign V/J genes and CDR3, sequences were annotated against IMGT germline references using PyIR, a Python wrapper for IgBLAST v1.9. Any read was removed if the V/J assignment was weak (E-value above 1e-6), the CDR3 was missing, or the read contained stop codons, out-of-frame junctions, or ambiguous translated residues. A V3J clonotype was defined by an identical inferred V gene, J gene, and CDR3 amino acid sequence. The percentage overlap between two repertoires was calculated by dividing the number of shared unique clonotypes by the size of the smaller repertoire. Three approaches were used to assess repertoire richness: RTK rarefaction, the Chao1 estimator, and Recon v2.1 estimates of unobserved clonotypes. Generation probabilities for all TCRbeta clonotypes obtained by the gDNA method from several donors were computed using OLGA. TCRdb obtained this table from immuneACCESS and retained in-frame rearrangements with V and J assigned. These tables miss some clones; where compared with another copy, unresolved V genes account for less than half of the shortfall, and the remainder is unexplained. V and J calls and clone size are given by that table; D and trimming were obtained from the DNA. The sample yields under 2,000,000 clones; about 95% were counted once. Together, the top ten hold 0.9% to 1.5% of the sample.

The study at large found these results: Rarefaction of sorted-subset datasets indicated incomplete sequencing despite the large sequencing depth. The small number of donors limited the genetic and exposure-history diversity represented. Clonotypes shared by all four sorted-subset donors showed higher generation probabilities than non-shared clonotypes. Pairwise subsampling led to the expectation that sequencing depth would affect the degree of clonotype sharing among donors. When a handful of donors were compared, the shared fraction of clonotypes was about 5% for naive CD4, about 4% for naive CD8, 2.3% for memory CD4, and less than 0.45% for memory CD8. Sampling was limited to blood, and TCR repertoires in tissue likely differ from TCR repertoires in blood. Estimated clonotype richness was generally larger for naive than for memory subsets.

V is pruned by 1 base and J by 5 bases, leaving 11 bases of the junction without a gene match. The CDR3 starts with the cysteine, ends with the phenylalanine, and has 18 residues. Only the CDR3 region is kept as DNA, spanning 54 bases read in frame from base 1. As encoded in the germline V gene (reference sequence), CDR1 is LNHNV while CDR2 is YYDKDF. The specimen sequenced was naive CD8+ T cells sorted from blood. The meaning of the sample's cell subset or site label: CD45RA+CCR7+. Recombination linked TRBV15 to TRBJ1-5, and TRBD1 matches 10 of the central bases. The clonotype comes from a man aged 18 to 30 in good health. The sequenced DNA: TGTGCCACCAGCAGAGCCCCCGGGACAGGGGTGGTTGATCAGCCCCAGCATTTT. The translation is CATSRAPGTGVVDQPQHF.